This paragraph covers one T cell receptor (beta chain) sequence. Its antigen remains undetermined. No base-level quality is on record; no much larger clone is a single base apart. TCRbeta CDR3 regions were profiled by bias-controlled multiplex PCR amplification of genomic DNA with the immunoSEQ Assay. Processing in the source paper ran as follows. To quantify the absolute abundance of each unique TCRbeta CDR3 region, the sequences were collapsed and filtered. Differential abundance was assessed using a binomial (Fisher-equivalent) model and a beta-binomial model in which time-dependent variance fitted from healthy donors was added. Any clone with fewer than 5 combined templates was excluded, and a clone was called differentially abundant if its Benjamini-Hochberg FDR was below 0.01. The form v = (b*log(k)+a)^2 was used to model beta-binomial variance as a function of total template count across the two samples. TCRdb's version of the immuneACCESS table is confined to in-frame rearrangements and falls short of the full clone set. An unresolved V gene accounts for under half of the shortfall where checked; the remainder is of unknown origin. V and J calls and clone size are those listed in that table; D and trimming were worked out from the DNA. The sample table records 85,000 to 100,000 clones; more than 70% of these occur just once. The top ten clonotypes cover approximately 4% of the sample.

These data come from a study of identifying expanded T cells in peripheral blood (dated by TCRdb to between 2018 and 2021). A note on the overall study: Technical replicates were generated by sequencing separate aliquots of the same genomic DNA pool, and four replicates were compared pairwise.

CDR1 and CDR2 are drawn from the germline V gene: SGDLS, YYNGEE. The CDR3 sequence holds 14 residues, the cysteine and phenylalanine included. Only the CDR3 portion is preserved as DNA: 42 bases, with reading frame beginning at the first base. Relative to germline, V is 5 bases shorter and J is 1 base shorter, with 12 bases between their ends. Findings and caveats that apply to the study as a whole: Between technical replicates the binomial model flagged roughly 1.2 differentially abundant clones, whereas over approximately two weeks the binomial model flagged about 15 and over approximately 4 weeks around 20. Across all healthy donors, variance in clone template counts between approximately 2-week samples was found to increase significantly with total template count. The authors expected biological variance in healthy repertoires might increase further over much longer intervals such as months to years. The beta-binomial model significantly reduced the number of clones called differentially abundant and the false-positive rate across all healthy-donor time intervals.

No immune events, such as infections, were documented for the healthy donors during the collection period. Blood repertoires from healthy donors were used as a training cohort for calibrating time-dependent variance in a beta-binomial model of differential abundance of T-cell clones. The training cohort was composed of roughly ten healthy donors, 3 female and 7 male. An age range of about 29 to 70 years, with an average of about 45 years, was recorded for the donors. Obtained from a commercial supplier, whole blood was collected from each healthy donor at three time points set around 14 days apart. For immunosequencing, genomic DNA was extracted from whole blood that had not been sorted.

This TCR was sampled from a person aged 18 to 70 in good health. The sequencing input was blood. The sequence joins TRBV9 to TRBJ1-1; a tentative D call is TRBD1 (5 bases match). The CDR3 here reads CASSAGRTNTEAFF. In nucleotides, the sequence is TGTGCCAGCAGTGCGGGACGGACGAACACTGAAGCTTTCTTT.